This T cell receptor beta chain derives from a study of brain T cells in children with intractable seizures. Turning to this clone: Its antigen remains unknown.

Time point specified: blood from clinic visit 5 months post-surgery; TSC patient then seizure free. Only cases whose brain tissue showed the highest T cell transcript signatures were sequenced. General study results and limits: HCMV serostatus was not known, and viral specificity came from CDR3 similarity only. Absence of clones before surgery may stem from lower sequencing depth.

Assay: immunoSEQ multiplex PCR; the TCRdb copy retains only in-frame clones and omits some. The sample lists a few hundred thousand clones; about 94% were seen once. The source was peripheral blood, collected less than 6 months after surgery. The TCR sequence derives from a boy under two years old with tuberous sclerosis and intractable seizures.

The CDR3 sequence is CSASSPVGDQPQHF. The CDR3 DNA reads TGCAGTGCTAGTTCCCCCGTGGGGGATCAGCCCCAGCATTTT. V and J are TRBV20-1 and TRBJ1-5, with D possibly TRBD1 on 5 matching bases. Trimming removed 3 bases at V and 5 bases at J, with 14 bases between. Per the germline V gene, CDR1 is DFQATT and CDR2 is SNEGSKA (reference sequence). The CDR3 extends over 14 amino acids.